This T cell receptor (beta chain) was documented in a study of T-cell memory formation after mild COVID-19. Study-wide results and limits: Within pre-infection memory, some responding clones were found, suggesting cross-reactive memory joined. Clones shrinking between day 15 and 85 showed a balanced CD4/CD8 split, and those that grew later tilted toward CD4+.

A remark on this clonotype: Its antigen remains unknown.

TCRdb re-called the 5' RACE reads with MiXCR, one entry per CDR3 protein. This sample carries 40,000 to 60,000 distinct CDR3 sequences, 25% to 35% of them seen once, and the ten largest clones take about two fifths. The sequencing input was PBMCs or a T cell subset sorted from them (not recorded which). This sequence was found in a man younger than 35 who had mild COVID-19 (a few samples of this study predate the infection). Cell type and time point are not known.

CDR3: CSATTGGYEQYF. The CDR3 DNA is TGCAGTGCTACAACAGGGGGGTACGAGCAGTACTTC. The rearrangement uses TRBV20-1 and TRBJ2-7, with 8 bases identical to TRBD1. The CDR3 runs 12 residues. The V gene end was trimmed by 4 bases and the J gene end by 4 bases; junction bases not matched to a gene: 3. Germline values: CDR1 DFQATT, CDR2 SNEGSKA (reference sequence).